Presented here are 27 T cell receptor beta chains from one specimen sequenced in a study of metastatic and nonmetastatic thyroid tumors. TCRdb re-clonotyped the PCR reads via MiXCR. The sample yields about 49,000 clones, 20% to 25% seen once. No patient received treatment before thyroid surgery. Material for sequencing was blood. All receptors derive from a female donor with papillary thyroid cancer or a benign thyroid nodule (not recorded which). Some clones in this sample may be carry-over from other donors' samples.

This clone has at least ten counts. V is TRBV19 and J is TRBJ1-5; TRBD1 matches 8 bases. The V and J ends lost 1 base and 7 bases, in that order; junction bases with no gene match: 12. Germline CDR1 LNHDA, CDR2 SQIVND (reference sequence). The CDR3 has 17 residues. The DNA of the CDR3 is TGTGCCAGTAGTATAGCAGGGCAGGGGGCGTTCCGCCAGCCCCAGCATTTT. Amino acid sequence: CASSIAGQGAFRQPQHF.

This clone was recorded at least ten times. This chain connects TRBV7-2 to TRBJ2-3; 9 nucleotides agree with TRBD1. The length of the CDR3 is 15 residues. CDR1 SGHTA and CDR2 FQGNSA come from the germline V gene. The V gene end was trimmed by 5 bases and the J gene end by 4 bases; junction bases not matched to a gene: 7. The CDR3 spells CASSLDRGGADTQYF. Written as DNA, the CDR3 is TGTGCCAGCAGCCTGGACAGGGGAGGTGCAGATACGCAGTATTTT. The entire variable domain, with the rest obtained from reference TRBV7-2 and TRBJ2-3, is as follows: GAGVSQSPSNKVTEKGKDVELRCDPISGHTALYWYRQSLGQGLEFLIYFQGNSAPDKSGLPSDRFSAERTGGSVSTLTIQRTQQEDSAVYLCASSLDRGGADTQYFGPGTRLTVL.

This clone was observed many times. The sample contains more than one DNA sequence encoding this CDR3. J is TRBJ1-1 and V is TRBV9, with D hard to call. The CDR3 has 13 residues. The V end was cut by 0 bases, the J end by 4 bases, with 7 bases between. Germline loops: CDR1 SGDLS, CDR2 YYNGEE. CDR3 coding DNA: TGTGCCAGCAGCGTAGGGGCAGGCACTGAAGCTTTCTTT. Protein sequence: CASSVGAGTEAFF.

This clone was seen repeatedly, ten times or more. This chain joins TRBV28 and TRBJ2-3; 7 positions match TRBD2. Germline CDR1 reads MDHEN; CDR2 reads SYDVKM. CDR3 length equals 17 residues. Losses at the gene ends were 2 bases for V and 0 bases for J; bases not matched to a gene: 8. The CDR3 region has the DNA TGTGCCAGCAGTTTAAGCGTTACTAGCGTTAGCACAGATACGCAGTATTTT. Translated: CASSLSVTSVSTDTQYF.

This clone was counted ten times or more. This rearrangement joins TRBV10-2 to TRBJ2-7, with 8 bases fitting TRBD1. This CDR3 comprises 13 residues. CDR1 is WSHSY, CDR2 SAAADI, per germline. Trimming at V came to 7 bases and at J to 5 bases, leaving 7 bases not matched to a gene. The CDR3 DNA sequence: TGCGCCAGCAAAAAGACAGGGGCAGACGAGCAGTACTTC. Residues: CASKKTGADEQYF.

Ten or more counts support this clone. The rearrangement links TRBV4-1 to TRBJ1-1, with TRBD1 identical over 7 bases. V trimming: 3 bases; J trimming: 7 bases; junction bases outside the gene matches: 2. The germline V gene has CDR1 MGHRA and CDR2 YSYEKL. The CDR3 totals 12 residues. CDR3 in amino acids: CASSHRDSEAFF. The CDR3 region has the DNA TGCGCCAGCAGCCACCGGGACAGTGAAGCTTTCTTT.

This chain joins TRBV6-5 and TRBJ1-3, with 9 bases matching TRBD1. CDR1 is MNHEY and CDR2 is SVGAGI in the germline V gene. J lost 0 bases, V lost 0 bases, and 3 bases had no gene match. The CDR3 spans 17 residues. In DNA form, the CDR3 reads TGTGCCAGCAGTTACTCGACAGGGGGGAGCTCTGGAAACACCATATATTTT. Translating gives CASSYSTGGSSGNTIYF.

In DNA form, the CDR3 reads TGCAGTGCCCGGGACACCTGGAACACTGAAGCTTTCTTT. Its protein is CSARDTWNTEAFF. This sequence joins TRBV20-1 and TRBJ1-1; TRBD1 might be the D (6 bases). The length of the CDR3 is 13 residues. The ends were cut back, 6 bases at V and 1 base at J, with 12 bases in the middle. The germline V gene has CDR1 DFQATT and CDR2 SNEGSKA (reference sequence).

CDR3 loop: CASSLPDRGYSEQYF. CDR3 DNA sequence: TGTGCCAGCAGTCTACCGGACAGGGGTTATAGCGAGCAGTACTTC. This sequence joins TRBV28 and TRBJ2-7; 9 bases fit TRBD1. The CDR3 has 15 residues. The V gene end was trimmed by 5 bases and the J gene end by 6 bases; junction bases not matched to a gene: 11. From germline, CDR1 is MDHEN and CDR2 SYDVKM.

This clone showed up many times. The J gene is TRBJ2-3, the V gene TRBV6-1; 7 bases align to TRBD2. This CDR3 contains 14 residues. V was pared by 9 bases and J by 1 base, with 7 bases of the junction left unmatched. CDR1 and CDR2 (germline): MNHNS, SASEGT. CDR3 coding DNA: TGTGCCAGTCGCGGGAGCTTCGGCACAGATACGCAGTATTTT. Encoded protein: CASRGSFGTDTQYF.

This clone showed up many times. The genes are TRBV20-1 and TRBJ2-1; D not certain. CDR1 is DFQATT, CDR2 SNEGSKA, per germline (reference sequence). The CDR3 loop spans 14 amino acids. With 0 bases removed from V and 4 bases from J, the gap between germline ends came to 10 bases. The CDR3 region has the DNA TGCAGTGCTAGAGACAGGTTCGGATACAATGAGCAGTTCTTC. Encoded protein: CSARDRFGYNEQFF.

At least ten counts were recorded for this clone. The V call is TRBV12-3 or TRBV12-4, the J call TRBJ1-1; TRBD1 is a possible D gene (6 bases). CDR3 length equals 13 residues. Trimming took off 3 bases at V and 3 bases at J, with 8 bases between the two ends. The CDR3 DNA is TGTGCCAGCAGTTTCGGGGGCTACACTGAAGCTTTCTTT. This sequence encodes CASSFGGYTEAFF.

This clone came up many times. The genes are TRBV28 and TRBJ1-5, with D possibly TRBD1 on 6 matching bases. The CDR3 loop spans 15 amino acids. The V gene lost 2 bases and the J gene lost 5 bases, with 13 bases spanning the gap. Germline V gives CDR1 MDHEN, CDR2 SYDVKM. The CDR3 sequence: CASSLGGGGYQPQHF. CDR3 DNA: TGTGCCAGCAGTTTAGGAGGGGGGGGCTATCAGCCCCAGCATTTT.

This clone was seen a single time. This sequence joins TRBV20-1 and TRBJ2-7; no clear D gene. CDR1 is DFQATT and CDR2 is SNEGSKA in the germline V gene (reference sequence). The CDR3 length is 14 residues. Trimming took 6 bases from V and 6 from J, leaving 21 bases between them. The CDR3 DNA is TGCAGTGCCCTAGAGTGTCTCGTGTCGCGCGAGCAGTACTTC. The encoded protein is CSALECLVSREQYF.

Of note for this clone: A much larger clone differs from this one at a single base, so this may be a read error. The rearrangement uses TRBV5-6 and TRBJ1-1; D gene ambiguous. The CDR3 is 13 residues long. V was shortened by 1 base and J by 0 bases, with 4 bases between the two germline ends. Germline assignment: CDR1 SGHDT and CDR2 YYEEEE. The CDR3 DNA reads TGTGCCAGCAGCTTGATAGTGAACACTGAAGCTTTCTTT. Translating it yields CASSLIVNTEAFF.

This clone showed up just a few times. This rearrangement joins TRBV6-1 to TRBJ2-7; D tentatively fits TRBD1 or TRBD2 (5 bases each). Between the trimmed V and J ends, which lost 11 bases and 3 bases, there was a span of 17 bases. CDR3 length equals 13 residues. Germline values: CDR1 MNHNS, CDR2 SASEGT. CDR3 DNA: TGTGCCGGCGGGCCCGGGACGTACTACGAGCAGTACTTC. Residues: CAGGPGTYYEQYF.

This clone was picked up many times. Other DNA sequences from this sample encode an identical CDR3 as well. The chain employs TRBV29-1 and TRBJ2-1; the match to TRBD2 covers 15 bases. V was pared by 6 bases and J by 2 bases, with 5 bases of the junction left unmatched. Germline V gene lookup returns CDR1 SQVTM and CDR2 ANQGSEA. The CDR3 sequence is 16 residues long. CDR3 region: CSVGGLAGGAYNEQFF. CDR3 DNA sequence: TGCAGCGTAGGCGGACTAGCGGGGGGGGCCTACAATGAGCAGTTCTTC.

This clone appeared many times. The chain employs TRBV5-5 and TRBJ2-2; D uncertain. Trimming removed 6 bases from V and 0 bases from J, with 18 bases in between. CDR1 and CDR2 from the germline V gene are SGHKS and YYEKEE (reference sequence). The CDR3 covers 17 residues. The chain's CDR3 is CASTPKPLQANTGELFF. DNA of the CDR3: TGTGCCAGCACACCGAAACCGTTGCAGGCGAACACCGGGGAGCTGTTTTTT.

This clone has at least ten counts. This chain joins TRBV27 and TRBJ1-6; 7 nucleotides align to TRBD1. CDR3 length: 17 residues. J was trimmed by 8 bases and V by 0 bases; bases with no gene match: 10. Germline lookup yields CDR1 MNHEY and CDR2 SMNVEV (reference sequence). CDR3 coding DNA: TGTGCCAGCAGTTTATCCGCGACCGGGACAGCTTATTCACCCCTCCACTTT. Its translation is CASSLSATGTAYSPLHF.

This clone was recorded many times. The chain links TRBV19 to TRBJ2-7; D is unresolved. Trimming removed 5 bases at V and 6 bases at J, with 14 bases between. CDR3 size: 13 residues. CDR1 and CDR2 (germline): LNHDA, SQIVND (reference sequence). The CDR3 DNA reads as TGTGCCAGTAGTCCCGGCGCGGCCCCCGAGCAGTACTTC. Its protein is CASSPGAAPEQYF.

At least ten counts were recorded for this clone. CDR3 coding DNA: TGTGCCAGTAGTATTAGTGGGGGGTCCACTGAAGCTTTCTTT. This translates into CASSISGGSTEAFF. The rearrangement uses TRBV19 and TRBJ1-1, with D perhaps matching TRBD1 (5 bases). Germline CDR1 LNHDA, CDR2 SQIVND (reference sequence). The V gene lost 3 bases and the J gene lost 4 bases, with 12 bases spanning the gap. The CDR3 totals 14 residues.

In regard to this clone: Mismatch with germline at one junction end may stem from a read error. This chain connects TRBV6-9 to TRBJ2-1, with 11 bases that match TRBD2. This CDR3 region has 17 residues. CDR1 and CDR2 (germline): MNHGY, SVAAGI. DNA for the CDR3: TGTCCCAGCAGTTACTACCCCCTAGCGGGAGGCGTCAATGAGCAGTTCTTC. It is translated as CPSSYYPLAGGVNEQFF.

In the case of this clone: A junction end diverges from the germline sequence, so it may reflect a read error. The chain has TRBV6-1 and TRBJ2-7; D gene unclear. CDR1 and CDR2 (germline): MNHNS, SASEGT. The CDR3 contains 12 residues. The CDR3 region is CVSHDKAYEEYF. For the CDR3, the DNA is TGTGTCAGCCACGACAAGGCCTACGAGGAGTACTTC.

This clone was observed a handful of times. Here the CDR3 reads CSVEGDGGTYEQYF. The CDR3 coding sequence is TGCAGCGTTGAAGGGGACGGTGGTACCTACGAGCAGTACTTC. This chain joins TRBV29-1 and TRBJ2-7; perhaps D is TRBD1 or TRBD2 (5 bases each). The germline gives CDR1 SQVTM, CDR2 ANQGSEA. This CDR3 contains 14 residues. Trimming removed 1 base from V and 2 bases from J, with 12 bases in between.

This clone was seen ten or more times. The rearrangement joins TRBV10-3 to TRBJ2-7; D not resolved. CDR1 is ENHRY and CDR2 is SYGVKD in the germline V gene. Trimming took 0 bases from V and 3 from J, leaving 6 bases between them. The length of the CDR3 is 13 residues. The CDR3 nucleotides read TGTGCCATCAGTGAGTCGGCAGACTACGAGCAGTACTTC. Encoded protein: CAISESADYEQYF.

To note about this clone: Mismatch with germline at one junction end may stem from a read error. This chain joins TRBV18 and TRBJ2-1; TRBD2 aligns across 8 bases. Germline CDR1 and CDR2: KGHSH and LQKENI. The CDR3 is 14 amino acids. CDR3 sequence (DNA): TGTGCCAGCTCCGGAGTAGCGGGGCTCAATGGGCAGTTCTTC. Its translation: CASSGVAGLNGQFF.

This clone came up many times. Additional DNA sequences in this sample encode the identical CDR3. The chain carries TRBV29-1 and TRBJ1-2, with TRBD1 matching over 8 bases. Trimming at V came to 8 bases and at J to 8 bases, leaving 10 bases not matched to a gene. The CDR3 is 12 residues long. Germline V CDR1 and CDR2: SQVTM, ANQGSEA. CDR3 protein: CSSLVQGGGYTF. CDR3 in DNA: TGCAGCTCCTTGGTACAGGGGGGAGGCTACACCTTC.